This T cell receptor beta chain was retrieved from a study of cytomegalovirus exposure and HLA in healthy donors (dated by TCRdb to 2016 to 2017). Regarding the study in general: According to a later analysis, one platform produced both the 100 to 150 validation repertoires and the roughly 640 repertoires of the first cohort. The study aimed to test whether signatures of past pathogen exposure could be identified by cataloging public T cell receptors. Besides the first cohort of 550 to 750 subjects, a separate validation cohort made up of over 100 different subjects was used. To predict cytomegalovirus infection status, the study combined high-throughput TCR immunosequencing, statistical association of individual TCRs with disease status, and machine learning.

The library came from the immunoSEQ multiplex PCR assay. The authors' pipeline ran thus. A statistical classification framework was built to diagnose cytomegalovirus status from the catalog of TCR beta chain sequences. What TCRdb holds here is the immuneACCESS table cut down to in-frame rearrangements. Part of the clones is not present; checked against another copy, under half of the missing clones reflect an unresolved V gene, and the others are unexplained. V and J calls and clone size are as listed in that table; D and trimming were resolved from the DNA. Counted in this sample were fewer than 150,000 clones; around nine tenths of them appeared once. The ten biggest clones cover roughly 1.4% of the sample. The donors belonged to the validation cohort of 120 subjects, which was separate from the roughly 700-subject first cohort. As to this clone: Its binding antigen is unknown. The input lacks base qualities; no much larger clone sits a single base away.

The trim is 5 bases for V and 6 bases for J, with a gap of 17 bases between the germline ends. The germline V gene sets CDR1 to MRHNA and CDR2 to SNTAGT. The CDR3 contains 15 residues, cysteine and phenylalanine counted. Just the 45-base CDR3 DNA is kept, in frame starting at base 1. Findings and caveats that apply to the study as a whole: While some public TCRs were present in many individuals, most TCR sequences turned up only very rarely across donors. A later analysis lacked HLA typing for the validation cohort, so it scored co-occurrence in that cohort across all 120 or so repertoires. The study gave a list of 150 to 200 TCR beta chains associated with cytomegalovirus. The authors suggested that the approach could potentially be generalized to other disease states and immunological phenotypes. Subsequent analysis determined that TCRs grouped into clusters in the first cohort also showed a tendency toward co-occurrence across the roughly 130 validation repertoires, and 94% of cluster scores exceeded 0. In both the original and validation cohorts, the classifier was reported to diagnose cytomegalovirus status with high specificity and sensitivity. Three of the identified cytomegalovirus-associated TCR beta chains were confirmed in vitro to be specific for cytomegalovirus antigens.

This sequence uses TRBV6-4 and TRBJ2-1; the D gene is perhaps TRBD2, on 6 matching bases. The sequencing input was PBMCs. The origin of this receptor is a man between 25 and 39 years old in good health and CMV-seronegative. The CDR3 region reads CASSSTSGSGNEQFF. The nucleotide sequence is TGTGCCAGCAGTTCAACGTCCGGGAGCGGCAATGAGCAGTTCTTC.